This paragraph reports one T cell receptor (beta chain). This clonotype has only a few counts. What antigen it recognizes has not been identified. No base quality information exists; no much larger clone differs at one position. Libraries were built with 5' RACE. The data were produced on an Illumina HiSeq 2500. A second PCR of roughly 7 to 12 cycles was run with a J-beta primer mix and a sample-barcoded 5' primer. A unique molecular identifier was introduced onto each TCR beta cDNA molecule by a template-switch 5' adaptor carrying 12 random nucleotides. Each sample yielded at least 2.5 million CDR3-containing paired-end reads. First-strand cDNA synthesis was performed from all RNA using the Mint cDNA synthesis kit, with priming by a TRBC-specific oligonucleotide. Following uracil-DNA glycosylase treatment, all cDNA underwent a first 18-cycle PCR with the universal primers M1SS and BC2_uni_R. The authors' analysis ran thus. Normalization of each sample was performed by random selection of 1 million high-quality reads, each carrying a distinct molecular identifier. Instead of being binned into consensus sequences, reads that shared molecular identifiers were thrown out. MiTCR, run with a Q25 quality threshold and the strictest error-elimination algorithm, handled CDR3 identification, clonotype clustering and error correction. A nonparametric unseen species model with Euler transformation was used to estimate lower-bound total TCR beta diversity. TCRdb passed the public sequencing reads through fastp at Q25 and MiXCR, retaining productive beta sequences. Each CDR3 protein appears once, grouped with its most common genes and DNA. These V and J calls derive from TCRdb rather than the authors' analysis. The sample table records about 680,000 distinct CDR3 sequences; 49% of these occur just once. Jointly, the top ten make up about a third of the sample.

The roughly 37 donors, aged about 6 to 90 years, were systemically healthy Caucasian individuals from Russia. Each donor gave 9 to 10 milliliters of peripheral blood, collected into EDTA-treated Vacutainer tubes. Ficoll-Paque density-gradient centrifugation was used to isolate PBMCs, with at least 6.5 million per sample. Trizol reagent was used to extract total RNA from the PBMCs, yielding at least 6 micrograms per sample. Naive CD45RAhigh/CD27high T cell percentages were measured by flow cytometry on a PBMC aliquot from every donor. The source of the sample is a study of blood T cells in healthy people across ages (dated by TCRdb to the mid-2010s). About the study as a whole: In model experiments, template switching captured roughly one uniquely barcoded TCR beta cDNA molecule for every two T cells. The donors were divided into four age groups: young (average about 15 years), middle-aged (approximately 39), aged (approximately 62) and long-lived (about 90). Using the same blood draw, the study looked at two additional independent replicas of 1 million unique cDNA reads for two donors, one aged 18 to 30 and the other aged 80 or older. To avoid experimental bias, donors of different ages were randomly spread across the sequencing lanes. To track age-related changes in TCR beta repertoire diversity, the study relied on deep sequencing normalized with unique cDNA molecular identifiers.

CDR1 and CDR2, looked up from the germline V gene (reference sequence), are LNHNV and YYDKDF. Germline trimming amounts to 5 bases on V and 1 base on J, with 5 as the count of junction bases outside the gene matches. The CDR3 starts with the cysteine, ends with the phenylalanine, and has 15 residues. Here the CDR3 DNA is all that survives: 45 bases in frame from base 1. Overall study results and their limits: Since profiling was done on bulk unsorted PBMCs, naive and antigen-experienced compartments could not be conclusively compared. Observed TCR beta diversity correlated strongly with the percentage of naive T cells measured by flow cytometry. Because donor CMV infection status was unknown, age-related changes in expanded clonotypes were potentially confounded. Observed TCR beta diversity per million T cells fell roughly linearly with age, and a significant reduction was already apparent by age roughly 40. Estimates of total diversity based on one million sequenced T cells were regarded as lower bounds and as underestimates. Compared with the aged group, more naive CD4+ T cells, fewer expanded clones and increased TCR diversity were shown by the long-lived group, suggesting age selection.

The chain is encoded by TRBV15 joined to TRBJ1-1, and 9 bases in between align with TRBD1. This TCR derives from a woman aged 55 to 70 in good health. The source material was blood. Here the CDR3 is given as CATSGTGRKNTEAFF. The DNA sequence is given as TGTGCCACCAGCGGGACAGGGCGAAAGAACACTGAAGCTTTCTTT.